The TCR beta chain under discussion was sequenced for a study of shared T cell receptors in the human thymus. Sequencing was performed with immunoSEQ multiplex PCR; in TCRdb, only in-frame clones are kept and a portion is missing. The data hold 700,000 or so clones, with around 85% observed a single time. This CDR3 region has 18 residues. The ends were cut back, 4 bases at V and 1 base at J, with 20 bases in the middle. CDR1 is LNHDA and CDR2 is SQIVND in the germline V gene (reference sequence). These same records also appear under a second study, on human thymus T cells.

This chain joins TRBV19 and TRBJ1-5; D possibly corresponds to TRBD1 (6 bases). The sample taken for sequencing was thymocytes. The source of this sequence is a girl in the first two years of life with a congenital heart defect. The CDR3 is CASSTIQGWGRSNQPQHF. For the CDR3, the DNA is TGTGCCAGTAGTACCATTCAGGGGTGGGGGCGGAGCAATCAGCCCCAGCATTTT.